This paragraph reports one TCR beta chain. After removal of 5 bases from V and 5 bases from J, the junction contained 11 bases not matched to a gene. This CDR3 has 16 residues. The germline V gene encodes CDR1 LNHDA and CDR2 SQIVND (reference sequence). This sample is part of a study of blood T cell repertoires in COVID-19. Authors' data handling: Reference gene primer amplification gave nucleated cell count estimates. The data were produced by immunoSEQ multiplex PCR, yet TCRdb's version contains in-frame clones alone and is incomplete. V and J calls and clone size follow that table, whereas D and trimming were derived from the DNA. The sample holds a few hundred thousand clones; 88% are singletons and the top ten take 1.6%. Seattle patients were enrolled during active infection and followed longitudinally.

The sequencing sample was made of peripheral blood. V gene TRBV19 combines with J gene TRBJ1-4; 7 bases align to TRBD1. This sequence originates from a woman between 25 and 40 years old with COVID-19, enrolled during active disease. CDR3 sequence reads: CASSRDSSFPNEKLFF. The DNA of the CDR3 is TGTGCCAGTAGTCGGGACAGCTCCTTCCCCAATGAAAAACTGTTTTTT.